The rows below give T cell receptor beta chains drawn from one sample of a study of shared clonotypes between healthy human individuals. Profiling relied on immunoSEQ multiplex PCR, and the TCRdb table lists in-frame clones only, not all of them. The data contain 2 million to 2.5 million clones, more than 80% of them seen just once; the ten biggest clones take up approximately 0.4%. Sequencing was carried out using naive CD4+ T cells from PBMCs. These receptors all come from a man younger than 35 in good health. Some clones in this sample may be carry-over from other donors' samples. CDR3s include the opening cysteine and the closing phenylalanine or tryptophan. A D gene is named only where the DNA matches it firmly. Expanded clones get a size class; other rows say once, few or many, or leave the size out.

. TRBJ1-2 . TRBV28 TGTGCCAGCAGTTGGGTGCAGCAGTATGGCTACACCTTC CASSWVQQYGYTF
. TRBJ1-1 . TRBV10-3 TGTGCCATCAGTGAGTGGCCGACCGGTGAAGCTTTCTTT CAISEWPTGEAFF
. TRBJ2-7 . TRBV27 TGTGCCAGCAGTTGGGGCAGCCCGACCACCTGGTCCTACGAGCAGTACTTC CASSWGSPTTWSYEQYF
. TRBJ1-4 . TRBV7-9 TGTGCCAGCAGTTTACAGGGAGGTGGTGAAAAACTGTTTTTT CASSLQGGGEKLFF
. TRBJ1-2 . TRBV28 TGTGCCACAGTCAGGAGGGACTATGGCTACACCTTC CATVRRDYGYTF
. TRBJ1-1 . TRBV5-4 TGTGCCAGCAGCTTGCAAATCAGCGTTAAAGAAGCTTTCTTT CASSLQISVKEAFF
. TRBJ1-1 TRBD1 TRBV5-1 TGCGCCAGCCGAACCACGGGACAGTCGAAAGCTTTCTTT CASRTTGQSKAFF
. TRBJ2-7 . TRBV23-1 TGCGCCAGCAGTCAATTTCACAGCTCGAGCTCCTACGAGCAGTACTTC CASSQFHSSSSYEQYF
once TRBJ2-7 . TRBV10-3 TGTGCCATCAAGGGAAGCGGAGGGATCTACGAGCAGTACTTC CAIKGSGGIYEQYF
. TRBJ2-5 . TRBV28 TGTGCCAGCAGTTTCCCGGGACGGAGACAGCCCCCCCAGTACTTC CASSFPGRRQPPQYF
. TRBJ1-2 TRBD1 TRBV5-6 TGTGCCAGCAACCCCACCTCCGGCCGGACAGGGGCTAACTATGGCTACACCTTC CASNPTSGRTGANYGYTF
. TRBJ2-1 TRBD2 TRBV9 TGTGCCAGCAGCCCCGGGACTAAGTCCTACAATGAGCAGTTCTTC CASSPGTKSYNEQFF
. TRBJ2-7 . TRBV18 TGTGCCAGCTCACCTTCACAGGAGACCTACGAGCAGTACTTC CASSPSQETYEQYF
. TRBJ2-1 TRBD2 TRBV5-1 TGCGCCAGCAGCGCGGGACTAGCGGGAGGAGATGAGCAGTTCTTC CASSAGLAGGDEQFF
. TRBJ2-3 TRBD2 TRBV4-1 TGCGCCAGCAGCCCTAGCGGGGTTCTCTCAGATACGCAGTATTTT CASSPSGVLSDTQYF
. TRBJ1-5 . TRBV30 TGTGCCTGGACCCCCGGGTCGAATAGCAATCAGCCCCAGCATTTT CAWTPGSNSNQPQHF
. TRBJ2-7 TRBD2 TRBV4-2 TGTGCCAGCAGCCAAGATAGCGGGAGCTCCTACGAGCAGTACTTC CASSQDSGSSYEQYF
once TRBJ2-3 . TRBV9 TGTGCCAGCAGCGTAGGACAGGTACAGACAGATACGCAGTATTTT CASSVGQVQTDTQYF
. TRBJ2-5 . TRBV6-5 TGTGCCAGCAGTTACTTCGGGACGGGCCAAGAGACCCAGTACTTC CASSYFGTGQETQYF
. TRBJ1-1 . TRBV18 TGTGCCAGCTCACCACTGGGGGACCGGGCTGAAGCTTTCTTT CASSPLGDRAEAFF
. TRBJ2-1 . TRBV6-4 TGTGCCAGCAGTGACTCGATACGACTAAGCGGCTACAATGAGCAGTTCTTC CASSDSIRLSGYNEQFF
. TRBJ1-2 . TRBV7-2 TGTGCCAGCAGCTTAACGGGACTCTCAGGGGGCTACACCTTC CASSLTGLSGGYTF
. TRBJ2-7 . TRBV6-5 TGTGCCAGCAGCCTTAGGACAGAACAAGCCTACGAGCAGTACTTC CASSLRTEQAYEQYF
once TRBJ2-2 TRBD2 TRBV9 TGTGCCAGCAGCGTGAGCGGGAGGGCCGTCGGGGAGCTGTTTTTT CASSVSGRAVGELFF
once TRBJ2-7 . TRBV5-1 TGCGCCAGCAGCTTAAGGGCCCCTCAGGACTACGAGCAGTACTTC CASSLRAPQDYEQYF
once TRBJ2-1 TRBD1 TRBV5-1 TGCGCCAGCTCTCGGGACAGGGATCCTGGGCAGTTCTTC CASSRDRDPGQFF
. TRBJ1-5 . TRBV27 TGTGCCAGCAACCCGGCACTAGGGGGGGCGGTAAGCAATCAGCCCCAGCATTTT CASNPALGGAVSNQPQHF
. TRBJ2-3 . TRBV7-2 TGTGCCAGCAGCTTACTGGGGTCCACAGATACGCAGTATTTT CASSLLGSTDTQYF
. TRBJ2-2 . TRBV10-3 TGTGCCATCAGTGGTGCCAGGGGAAGGGCGGGGACCGGGGAGCTGTTTTTT CAISGARGRAGTGELFF
. TRBJ1-3 . TRBV28 TGTGCCAGCAGTTTATTTGTCACCTCTGGAAACACCATATATTTT CASSLFVTSGNTIYF
. TRBJ2-3 . TRBV2 TGTGCCAGCAGTCGGACGGTTAGCACAGATACGCAGTATTTT CASSRTVSTDTQYF
. TRBJ2-3 TRBD2 TRBV7-3 TGTGCCAGCAGCTTAACCAGCGGGAGTACAGATACGCAGTATTTT CASSLTSGSTDTQYF
once TRBJ2-3 . TRBV9 TGTGCCAGCAGCGTAATGGGAAGAATCACAGATACGCAGTATTTT CASSVMGRITDTQYF
. TRBJ2-1 . TRBV4-3 TGCGCCAGCAGCCACGAAGGTGGTGATGAGCAGTTCTTC CASSHEGGDEQFF
. TRBJ2-1 TRBD2 TRBV15 TGTGCCACCAGCTTAGCGGGAAACTCCTACAATGAGCAGTTCTTC CATSLAGNSYNEQFF
. TRBJ1-4 TRBD1 TRBV7-9 TGTGCCAGCAGCTTGGCGGGACAGGGTAGAGAAAAACTGTTTTTT CASSLAGQGREKLFF